This passage covers 22 T cell receptor beta chains from one sample sequenced in a study of glioma-infiltrating T cells after dendritic cell vaccination. Sequencing was performed with immunoSEQ multiplex PCR; in TCRdb, only in-frame clones are kept and a portion is missing. Of approximately 50,000 clones listed, more than 75% are singletons. Time point described: after dendritic cell vaccination, including at tumor progression/relapse. This specimen consisted of blood, obtained after dendritic cell vaccination. The receptors shown here come from a human donor with glioblastoma.

V usage is TRBV28 and J usage is TRBJ2-7; 9 bases line up with TRBD1. Germline V lookup: CDR1 MDHEN, CDR2 SYDVKM. CDR3 size: 13 residues. The J segment lost 6 bases and the V segment lost 5 bases, leaving 5 bases of the junction unmatched. This CDR3 is CASSTGTGREQYF. The CDR3, as DNA: TGTGCCAGCAGTACCGGGACAGGGCGCGAGCAGTACTTC.

This rearrangement joins TRBV6-5 to TRBJ1-6; TRBD1 might be the D (5 bases). CDR1 and CDR2 (germline): MNHEY, SVGAGI. V was trimmed by 6 bases and J by 7 bases, leaving 16 bases between them. The CDR3 loop spans 15 amino acids. The CDR3 DNA follows: TGTGCCAGCAGACCACCTCAGGGTTACAATTCACCCCTCCACTTT. This sequence encodes CASRPPQGYNSPLHF.

The V and J genes are TRBV6-1 and TRBJ2-2; D possibly corresponds to TRBD2 (5 bases). CDR1 MNHNS and CDR2 SASEGT come from the germline V gene. The CDR3 is 15 residues long. V was clipped by 8 bases and J by 1 base, with 14 bases between them. CDR3 loop: CASPVTSKNTGELFF. CDR3 nucleotide sequence: TGTGCCAGCCCGGTTACTAGTAAGAACACCGGGGAGCTGTTTTTT.

This chain joins TRBV4-2 and TRBJ1-2, with 9 bases identical to TRBD1. The junction had 12 bases not matched to a gene; V was cut back by 4 bases and J by 6 bases. The germline gives CDR1 LGHNA, CDR2 YNFKEQ. The CDR3 sequence is 16 residues long. The CDR3 DNA follows: TGTGCCAGCAGCCTGAGCTTCCGGGACAGGGATCATGGCTACACCTTC. Translation gives CASSLSFRDRDHGYTF.

For the CDR3, the DNA is TGTGCCACCAGCAGAGATCCTGGACAGAGCTATGGCTACACCTTC. It encodes CATSRDPGQSYGYTF. The chain carries TRBV15 and TRBJ1-2; D is perhaps TRBD1 (6 bases). V was cut by 0 bases and J by 4 bases, with 12 bases left in between. This CDR3 has 15 amino acids. Germline CDR1 reads LNHNV; CDR2 reads YYDKDF (reference sequence).

J is TRBJ2-3 and V is TRBV9; D unresolved. The V end lost 3 bases, the J end lost 0 bases, and 11 bases lay between the germline ends. Germline V gene lookup returns CDR1 SGDLS and CDR2 YYNGEE. CDR3 length: 15 amino acids. CDR3 DNA: TGTGCCAGCAGCGCCACCGGTCTCAGCACAGATACGCAGTATTTT. Protein: CASSATGLSTDTQYF. Looking up the rest from reference TRBV9 and TRBJ2-3 gives the full variable domain: DSGVTQTPKHLITATGQRVTLRCSPRSGDLSVYWYQQSLDQGLQFLIQYYNGEERAKGNILERFSAQQFPDLHSELNLSSLELGDSALYFCASSATGLSTDTQYFGPGTRLTVL.

This clone was counted only a few times. The rearrangement uses TRBV7-9 and TRBJ1-2, with a possible D match to TRBD1 (6 bases). V lost 5 bases, J lost 8 bases, and 12 bases lay in between. The CDR3 length is 12 residues. Germline lookup yields CDR1 SEHNR and CDR2 FQNEAQ (reference sequence). The CDR3 loop is CASSQNRDGYTF. CDR3 nucleotides: TGTGCCAGCAGCCAAAACAGGGACGGCTACACCTTC.

This chain uses TRBV11-2 with TRBJ1-1; 9 positions match TRBD1. The V gene's germline CDR1 is SGHAT and CDR2 FQNNGV. Trimming removed 6 bases from V and 3 bases from J; junction bases left unmatched: 2. CDR3 length equals 13 residues. The CDR3 loop is CASRQGADTEAFF. CDR3 DNA sequence: TGTGCCAGCAGACAGGGGGCCGACACTGAAGCTTTCTTT. The variable domain in full, with the rest retrieved from reference TRBV11-2 and TRBJ1-1, is EAGVAQSPRYKIIEKRQSVAFWCNPISGHATLYWYQQILGQGPKLLIQFQNNGVVDDSQLPKDRFSAERLKGVDSTLKIQPAKLEDSAVYLCASRQGADTEAFFGQGTRLTVV.

The genes are TRBV30 and TRBJ1-1; possibly TRBD1 for D (6 bases). The CDR3 runs to 15 residues. Germline CDR1 GTSNPN, CDR2 SVGIG (reference sequence). V was clipped by 2 bases and J by 1 base, with 14 bases between them. The CDR3 here is CAWSFLRDTNTEAFF. Written as DNA, the CDR3 is TGTGCCTGGAGTTTCCTCCGGGACACGAACACTGAAGCTTTCTTT.

This clone was counted only a few times. The chain joins TRBV30 to TRBJ1-5, with 9 bases that match TRBD1. The V gene end was trimmed by 2 bases and the J gene end by 4 bases; junction bases not matched to a gene: 9. CDR1 is GTSNPN and CDR2 is SVGIG in the germline V gene (reference sequence). The CDR3 extends over 16 amino acids. The CDR3 sequence: CAWSRSTGGHNQPQHF. The DNA for the CDR3 is TGTGCCTGGAGTAGGTCGACAGGGGGACATAATCAGCCCCAGCATTTT.

The genes are TRBV30 and TRBJ2-2, with D tentatively TRBD2 (5 bases). V was shortened by 5 bases and J by 7 bases, with 17 bases between the two germline ends. The CDR3 length is 14 residues. Germline values: CDR1 GTSNPN, CDR2 SVGIG (reference sequence). CDR3 DNA: TGTGCCTGGGAAACCGGGGTCTCGGTCGGGGAGCTGTTTTTT. Its translation: CAWETGVSVGELFF.

The gene calls are TRBV6-5 and TRBJ2-1, with TRBD1 identical over 9 bases. Germline-derived CDR1 and CDR2 are MNHEY and SVGAGI. V gave up 7 bases and J gave up 9 bases; unmatched junction bases: 7. The CDR3 sequence is 13 residues long. CDR3 loop: CASTGTGMAEQFF. The CDR3 region has the DNA TGTGCCAGCACTGGGACAGGGATGGCTGAGCAGTTCTTC.

This chain joins TRBV27 and TRBJ2-5, with 16 bases matching TRBD2. With V trimmed by 6 bases and J by 5 bases, 6 bases remained unmatched. From germline, CDR1 is MNHEY and CDR2 SMNVEV (reference sequence). This CDR3 has 16 residues. The DNA for the CDR3 is TGTGCCAGCAGGGGACTAGCGGGGGGGCTCTGGGAGACCCAGTACTTC. This codes for CASRGLAGGLWETQYF.

J is TRBJ2-1 and V is TRBV4-3, with TRBD1 as a possible D gene (5 bases). This CDR3 is 14 amino acids long. Trimming shortened V by 0 bases and J by 8 bases, and 11 bases separated the two germline ends. Germline V gene lookup returns CDR1 LGHNA and CDR2 YSLEER. The CDR3 DNA reads as TGCGCCAGCAGCCAAGAAGGGGCGGTGGATGAGCAGTTCTTC. This gives the protein CASSQEGAVDEQFF.

The chain uses TRBV6-5 and TRBJ1-1; tentative D call: TRBD1 (5 bases). CDR3 length: 15 residues. Germline V gene lookup returns CDR1 MNHEY and CDR2 SVGAGI. The V and J ends lost 7 bases and 1 base respectively, with 16 bases between them. The CDR3 sequence: CASKGLTYPNTEAFF. The CDR3, as DNA: TGTGCCAGCAAGGGGTTAACCTACCCGAACACTGAAGCTTTCTTT.

This clone has a handful of counts. This chain uses TRBV7-5 with TRBJ2-5; the table's D gene call, TRBD1, was not cross checked with the DNA. TRBV7-5 is tagged as a pseudogene. The CDR3 loop spans 16 amino acids. CDR3 bases: TGTGCCAGCAGCCCAGGGGGCGGGGCCCTCCAAGAGACCCAGTACTTC. Amino acid sequence: CASSPGGGALQETQYF.

The chain employs TRBV19 and TRBJ2-1; 7 nucleotides agree with TRBD2. Trimming cost V 3 bases and J 7 bases; bases outside gene matches: 9. The germline V gene has CDR1 LNHDA and CDR2 SQIVND (reference sequence). The CDR3 extends over 15 amino acids. The CDR3 DNA follows: TGTGCCAGTAGTATCCGGGACTACCCTAGGAATGAGCAGTTCTTC. Its translation is CASSIRDYPRNEQFF.

This clone was seen only a few times. The chain employs TRBV30 and TRBJ2-7; maybe TRBD1 (7 bases). This CDR3 spans 13 amino acids. V was cut by 3 bases and J by 4 bases, with 13 bases left in between. Germline V gene sequence: CDR1 GTSNPN, CDR2 SVGIG (reference sequence). CDR3 coding DNA: TGTGCCTGGAGGAGGACAGGAGGGTACGAGCAGTACTTC. Amino acid sequence: CAWRRTGGYEQYF.

The chain recombines TRBV2 with TRBJ1-1; 8 bases are a match to TRBD1. CDR3 length: 14 residues. The J segment lost 5 bases and the V segment lost 7 bases, leaving 9 bases of the junction unmatched. CDR1 and CDR2 from the germline V gene are SNHLY and FYNNEI. The CDR3 nucleotides are TGTGCCAGCAAAGAAGAGCGGGACAGGACTGAAGCTTTCTTT. This gives the protein CASKEERDRTEAFF.

V usage is TRBV10-3 and J usage is TRBJ1-5; TRBD1 matches 7 bases. Trimming removed 1 base from V and 0 bases from J; junction bases left unmatched: 9. This CDR3 spans 18 amino acids. Germline V lookup: CDR1 ENHRY, CDR2 SYGVKD. CDR3 in amino acids: CAISEWETGPYSNQPQHF. The CDR3 DNA reads as TGTGCCATCAGTGAGTGGGAGACAGGGCCTTATAGCAATCAGCCCCAGCATTTT.

The V call is TRBV6-5, the J call TRBJ1-2; D not certain. The CDR3 is 14 amino acids. The ends were cut back, 3 bases at V and 5 bases at J, with 13 bases in the middle. CDR1 is MNHEY, CDR2 SVGAGI, per germline. CDR3 region: CASSYIAGGYGYTF. DNA of the CDR3: TGTGCCAGCAGTTATATTGCAGGAGGATATGGCTACACCTTC.

The J gene is TRBJ2-7, the V gene TRBV6-1, with D maybe TRBD1 (5 bases). Trimming removed 7 bases at V and 2 bases at J, with 9 bases between. CDR3 size: 12 residues. Germline V lookup: CDR1 MNHNS, CDR2 SASEGT. The CDR3 nucleotides are TGTGCCAGCACCAGGGCTACCTACGAGCAGTACTTC. Its translation is CASTRATYEQYF.